Shown below are 8 T cell receptor beta chains from a single sample sequenced in a study of blood T cell repertoires in COVID-19. Sequenced by immunoSEQ multiplex PCR; TCRdb stores in-frame clones only, minus some. The table has about 97,000 clones, about 89% seen once. Sequencing input: peripheral blood. These receptors all stem from a human donor in a cohort sampled during active COVID-19.

The CDR3 sequence is CAALDRSYEQYF. CDR3 in DNA: TGTGCCGCTTTGGACAGGAGCTACGAGCAGTACTTC. The chain recombines TRBV24-1 with TRBJ2-7; 7 bases align to TRBD1. The CDR3 is made up of 12 amino acids. Germline CDR1 reads KGHDR; CDR2 reads SFDVKD. V lost 12 bases and J lost 3; bases outside the gene matches: 7.

This chain joins TRBV7-9 and TRBJ2-7, with D possibly matching TRBD2 (5 bases). The germline CDR1 and CDR2 sequences are SEHNR and FQNEAQ (reference sequence). This CDR3 contains 15 residues. V was clipped by 3 bases and J by 2 bases, with 14 bases between them. CDR3: CASSFGLAATYEQYF. Here the CDR3 DNA reads TGTGCCAGCAGCTTTGGGCTAGCAGCTACCTACGAGCAGTACTTC.

This sequence joins TRBV19 and TRBJ2-6; 9 positions agree with TRBD1. The germline CDR1 and CDR2 sequences are LNHDA and SQIVND (reference sequence). The CDR3 length is 16 residues. V dropped 5 bases and J dropped 3; count of bases not matched to a gene: 5. The CDR3 sequence is CASSPRQGDGANVLTF. Written as DNA, the CDR3 is TGTGCCAGTAGTCCCAGACAGGGGGATGGGGCCAACGTCCTGACTTTC.

This clone was recorded once. CDR3: CAIRDGGRNEQFF. Here the CDR3 DNA reads TGTGCCATCAGGGACGGGGGTAGGAATGAGCAGTTCTTC. The rearrangement uses TRBV10-3 and TRBJ2-1; D is possibly TRBD2 (6 bases). Germline V gene data show CDR1 as ENHRY and CDR2 as SYGVKD. Trimming took off 6 bases at V and 7 bases at J, with 13 bases between the two ends. This CDR3 is built from 13 residues.

This sequence joins TRBV10-3 and TRBJ1-4, with a tentative D call TRBD1 (6 bases). Trimming removed 5 bases at V and 0 bases at J, with 10 bases between. Germline CDR1 is ENHRY and CDR2 is SYGVKD. This CDR3 is built from 15 residues. The CDR3 is CAISNQGSTNEKLFF. CDR3 sequence (DNA): TGTGCCATCAGTAACCAGGGGTCAACTAATGAAAAACTGTTTTTT.

This clone came up once. The chain has TRBV6-5 and TRBJ1-3; D gene ambiguous. V lost 2 bases to trimming and J lost 8 bases, with 19 bases between them. CDR1 and CDR2 (germline): MNHEY, SVGAGI. CDR3 length: 16 amino acids. The CDR3 protein is CASSYLPGPLGDTIYF. As DNA, the CDR3 is TGTGCCAGCAGTTACCTGCCGGGTCCCCTAGGCGACACCATATATTTT.

This clone showed up just a few times. The V call is TRBV18, the J call TRBJ2-7; 8 bases map to TRBD2. The J segment lost 5 bases and the V segment lost 3 bases, leaving 9 bases of the junction unmatched. The CDR3 loop spans 15 amino acids. Germline loops: CDR1 KGHSH, CDR2 LQKENI. The CDR3 spells CASSPRREVGNEQYF. CDR3 DNA sequence: TGTGCCAGCTCACCTCGGCGGGAGGTCGGAAACGAGCAGTACTTC.

The V and J genes are TRBV5-1 and TRBJ1-6; D ambiguous. Looked up from germline, CDR1 is SGHRS and CDR2 is YFSETQ. The CDR3 runs to 17 residues. The V end lost 4 bases, the J end lost 9 bases, and 23 bases lay between the germline ends. CDR3: CASSPSGWGGSGSPLHF. The CDR3 DNA reads TGCGCCAGCAGCCCGAGTGGTTGGGGAGGCTCCGGTTCACCCCTCCACTTT.